This TCR beta chain was retrieved from a study of T cell responses to AZD1222 COVID-19 vaccine. In its sample, this clone was seen once. Antigen: not known. Study-level results: The study reported that nearly half of spike-specific TCRs target unmutated variant regions. AZD1222 recipients seropositive at baseline numbered only six or seven.

The data were produced by immunoSEQ multiplex PCR, yet TCRdb's version contains in-frame clones alone and is incomplete. This sample has about 21,000 clones, with approximately 80% found just once. Germline V lookup: CDR1 MNHEY, CDR2 SVGAGI. The CDR3 is 13 residues long. Trimming shortened V by 0 bases and J by 2 bases, and 4 bases separated the two germline ends. The chain recombines TRBV6-5 with TRBJ1-1; D ambiguous. The sequenced sample was peripheral blood, obtained on day 0 of AZD1222 vaccination. This sequence originates from an adult in good health. This CDR3 is CASSYSRNTEAFF. The CDR3, as DNA: TGTGCCAGCAGTTACTCGAGAAACACTGAAGCTTTCTTT.